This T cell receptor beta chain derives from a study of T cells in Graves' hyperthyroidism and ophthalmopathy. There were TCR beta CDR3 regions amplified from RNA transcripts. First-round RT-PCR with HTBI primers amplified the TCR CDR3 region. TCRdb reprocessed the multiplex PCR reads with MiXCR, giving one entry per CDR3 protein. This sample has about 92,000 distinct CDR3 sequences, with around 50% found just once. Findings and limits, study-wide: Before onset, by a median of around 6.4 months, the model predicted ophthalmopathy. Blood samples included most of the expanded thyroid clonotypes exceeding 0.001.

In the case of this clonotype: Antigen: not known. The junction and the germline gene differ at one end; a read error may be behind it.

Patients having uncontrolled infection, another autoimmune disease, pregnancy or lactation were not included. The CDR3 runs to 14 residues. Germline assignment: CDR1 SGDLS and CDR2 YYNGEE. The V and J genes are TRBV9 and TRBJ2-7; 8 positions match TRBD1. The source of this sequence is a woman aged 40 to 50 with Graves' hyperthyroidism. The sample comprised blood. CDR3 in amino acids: CASSYADRGDERYF. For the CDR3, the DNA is TGTGCCAGCAGCTACGCCGACAGGGGTGACGAGCGGTACTTC.